Listed here are 32 T cell receptor beta chains from one sample, sequenced in a study of T-cell reconstitution after alpha-beta-depleted transplantation in children. The authors prepared the TCRbeta library with unique molecular identifiers. MiXCR was run by TCRdb on the PCR reads, yielding one entry per CDR3 protein. This table holds around 440,000 distinct CDR3 sequences, about 16% found once. The sequences come from PBMCs, mostly from graft donor cells, collected 360 days after TCRalphabeta/CD19-depleted stem cell transplant. Receptor source: a boy in the first two years of life who had a stem cell transplant for Wiskott-Aldrich syndrome, so the T cells may come from the graft donor.

This clonotype was seen repeatedly, ten times or more. The chain has TRBV24-1 and TRBJ2-1; D gene uncertain. V gave up 7 bases and J gave up 0 bases, with 6 bases separating them. The CDR3 consists of 13 residues. CDR1 is KGHDR, CDR2 SFDVKD, per germline. This CDR3 is CATSRSSYNEQFF. CDR3 DNA: TGTGCCACCAGCCGGAGCTCCTACAATGAGCAGTTCTTC.

There are a few counts of this clonotype. The chain employs TRBV20-1 and TRBJ2-2, with 7 nucleotides matching TRBD1. J was trimmed by 4 bases and V by 6 bases; bases with no gene match: 5. The CDR3 runs 13 residues. Germline lookup yields CDR1 DFQATT and CDR2 SNEGSKA (reference sequence). This CDR3 is CSAPRTGTGELFF. As DNA, the CDR3 is TGCAGTGCCCCTAGGACAGGCACCGGGGAGCTGTTTTTT.

Only a few counts were recorded for this clonotype. The chain carries TRBV24-1 and TRBJ2-2; 9 bases are a match to TRBD2. The length of the CDR3 is 21 residues. The V and J ends lost 1 base and 0 bases, in that order; junction bases with no gene match: 14. Germline V lookup: CDR1 KGHDR, CDR2 SFDVKD. Here the CDR3 DNA reads TGTGCCACCAGTGATTTCCCACTTAGCGGGAGAACTTGGGCGAACACCGGGGAGCTGTTTTTT. Protein: CATSDFPLSGRTWANTGELFF.

The genes are TRBV5-8 and TRBJ1-5; D is undetermined. The CDR3 totals 14 residues. V was cut by 2 bases and J by 3 bases, with 9 bases left in between. Germline assignment: CDR1 SGHTS and CDR2 YDEGEE. The CDR3 DNA follows: TGTGCCAGCAGCTTCAGTCAGCACAATCAGCCCCAGCATTTT. Translation: CASSFSQHNQPQHF.

CDR3 nucleotides: TGTGCCAGCAGCTTAGGCCCGGGTCCAGGGTATGGCTACACCTTC. Residues: CASSLGPGPGYGYTF. The chain links TRBV7-6 to TRBJ1-2; possibly TRBD1 for D (5 bases). The CDR3 sequence is 15 residues long. Trimming took 1 base from V and 5 from J, leaving 14 bases between them. Germline-derived CDR1 and CDR2 are SGHVS and FNYEAQ.

The chain is built from TRBV7-9 and TRBJ2-7; the D gene is possibly TRBD1 (5 bases). From germline, CDR1 is SEHNR and CDR2 FQNEAQ (reference sequence). The CDR3 consists of 15 residues. The V end was cut by 4 bases, the J end by 0 bases, with 13 bases between. CDR3 sequence reads: CASSSQGFLSYEQYF. The CDR3 region has the DNA TGTGCCAGCAGCTCGCAGGGCTTCCTCTCCTACGAGCAGTACTTC.

The chain couples TRBV5-1 to TRBJ2-1; 11 bases are shared with TRBD2. Germline CDR1 reads SGHRS; CDR2 reads YFSETQ. The J segment lost 6 bases and the V segment lost 0 bases, leaving 17 bases of the junction unmatched. The CDR3 covers 20 residues. In DNA, the CDR3 is TGCGCCAGCAGCTTGGTCCCCCTAGCGGGGGGAATGGGACACATCAATGAGCAGTTCTTC. It translates to CASSLVPLAGGMGHINEQFF.

The chain employs TRBV27 and TRBJ2-3; 9 nucleotides line up with TRBD2. The germline gives CDR1 MNHEY, CDR2 SMNVEV (reference sequence). The ends lost 2 bases at V and 4 bases at J; junction bases unmatched: 4. CDR3 size: 15 residues. CDR3 nucleotides: TGTGCCAGCAGTTTAACTGGCGGGGGGGCAGATACGCAGTATTTT. Translated: CASSLTGGGADTQYF.

The genes are TRBV4-3 and TRBJ2-5; TRBD2 matches at 7 bases. The germline V gene has CDR1 LGHNA and CDR2 YSLEER. Trimming at V came to 0 bases and at J to 5 bases, leaving 9 bases not matched to a gene. This CDR3 is 16 amino acids long. The chain's CDR3 is CASSQELEGGFETQYF. CDR3 in DNA: TGCGCCAGCAGCCAAGAGCTGGAGGGAGGGTTTGAGACCCAGTACTTC.

V gene TRBV18 combines with J gene TRBJ1-3; D may be TRBD1 (5 bases). Trimming took off 4 bases at V and 2 bases at J, with 15 bases between the two ends. Per the germline V gene, CDR1 is KGHSH and CDR2 is LQKENI. CDR3 length: 16 residues. The CDR3 region has the DNA TGTGCCAGCTCACAGGGACGGAAATCCACTGGAAACACCATATATTTT. Translated, it gives CASSQGRKSTGNTIYF. The full variable domain, completed using reference TRBV18 and TRBJ1-3, is NAGVMQNPRHLVRRRGQEARLRCSPMKGHSHVYWYRQLPEEGLKFMVYLQKENIIDESGMPKERFSAEFPKEGPSILRIQQVVRGDSAAYFCASSQGRKSTGNTIYFGEGSWLTVV.

This sequence joins TRBV7-7 and TRBJ2-2; the D is unclear. V lost 1 base to trimming and J lost 6 bases, with 6 bases between them. Germline V lookup: CDR1 SSHAT, CDR2 FNYEAQ (reference sequence). The CDR3 is made up of 13 amino acids. The CDR3: CASSLVMAGELFF. CDR3 nucleotide sequence: TGTGCCAGCAGCTTAGTTATGGCCGGGGAGCTGTTTTTT.

This clonotype was detected only a few times. The CDR3 spells CASSLRKGGDEQFF. The CDR3 DNA reads TGTGCCAGCAGCTTAAGGAAAGGGGGCGATGAGCAGTTCTTC. The chain joins TRBV7-2 to TRBJ2-1, with 7 bases identical to TRBD1. The CDR3 covers 14 residues. Per the germline V gene, CDR1 is SGHTA and CDR2 is FQGNSA. With 2 bases clipped from V and 8 bases from J, the junction kept 6 bases outside the gene matches.

This clonotype occurred a few times. The chain couples TRBV9 to TRBJ1-2; no clear D. In germline, CDR1 is SGDLS, CDR2 YYNGEE. The CDR3 length is 12 residues. The V gene lost 0 bases and the J gene lost 8 bases, with 8 bases spanning the gap. The CDR3 DNA reads as TGTGCCAGCAGCGTAGACGGCATCGGCTACACCTTC. Its translation: CASSVDGIGYTF.

This clonotype was picked up a small number of times. The chain uses TRBV12-3 or TRBV12-4 and TRBJ2-1; weak D call: TRBD1 (6 bases). Trimming took off 6 bases at V and 5 bases at J, with 26 bases between the two ends. The CDR3 extends over 18 amino acids. Here the CDR3 DNA reads TGTGCCAGCAGCCTACCCCTAGGGGGAGCCCAGATGGACAATGAGCAGTTCTTC. Protein: CASSLPLGGAQMDNEQFF.

This clonotype was detected a few times. CDR3 region: CASSLKAGVSYEQYF. CDR3 nucleotide sequence: TGTGCCAGCTCACTTAAGGCGGGGGTTTCCTACGAGCAGTACTTC. This chain uses TRBV18 with TRBJ2-7, with TRBD2 matching over 7 bases. The CDR3 runs to 15 residues. CDR1 KGHSH and CDR2 LQKENI come from the germline V gene. The V and J ends lost 4 bases and 1 base, in that order; junction bases with no gene match: 7.

Written as DNA, the CDR3 is TGTGCCAGTAGTATGAGGCTAGCGGGAGGAGGGAGAGAGACCCAGTACTTC. This encodes CASSMRLAGGGRETQYF. The V call is TRBV19, the J call TRBJ2-5; 11 positions agree with TRBD2. The CDR3 contains 17 residues. V dropped 3 bases and J dropped 4; count of bases not matched to a gene: 10. The germline V gene has CDR1 LNHDA and CDR2 SQIVND (reference sequence).

This clonotype was seen more than once but under ten times. The chain joins TRBV6-1 to TRBJ1-5; 7 bases agree with TRBD1. The CDR3 extends over 15 amino acids. Looked up from germline, CDR1 is MNHNS and CDR2 is SASEGT. The V gene end was trimmed by 6 bases and the J gene end by 6 bases; junction bases not matched to a gene: 11. The CDR3 sequence: CASRLTYRGGQPQHF. The CDR3 coding sequence is TGTGCCAGCAGGCTAACCTACAGGGGCGGTCAGCCCCAGCATTTT.

V is TRBV24-1 and J is TRBJ1-1; D is unresolved. This CDR3 has 15 residues. Trimming cost V 2 bases and J 1 base, with 10 bases left between them. Germline lookup yields CDR1 KGHDR and CDR2 SFDVKD. The chain's CDR3 is CATSDSTRPNTEAFF. The CDR3 nucleotides are TGTGCCACCAGTGATTCGACAAGACCGAACACTGAAGCTTTCTTT.

This chain uses TRBV20-1 with TRBJ2-5; 12 nucleotides line up with TRBD2. CDR3 size: 17 residues. The germline V gene has CDR1 DFQATT and CDR2 SNEGSKA (reference sequence). V lost 3 bases and J lost 2; bases outside the gene matches: 10. The CDR3 DNA is TGCAGTGCTAGGAGATCCAGACTAGCGGGAGTACAAGAGACCCAGTACTTC. It specifies CSARRSRLAGVQETQYF.

The chain has TRBV5-1 and TRBJ2-7, with 8 bases aligning to TRBD2. With 4 bases clipped from V and 1 base from J, the junction kept 16 bases outside the gene matches. The CDR3 is 18 amino acids. Germline V lookup: CDR1 SGHRS, CDR2 YFSETQ. The CDR3 nucleotides read TGCGCCAGCAGCCCCAGAGGGGCCGCTAGCGGGCGTTCCTACGAGCAGTACTTC. Its translation: CASSPRGAASGRSYEQYF.

The CDR3 DNA is TGTGCCAGCACCCCCCAGACAGGTCTGAACACTGAAGCTTTCTTT. Amino acids: CASTPQTGLNTEAFF. The rearrangement links TRBV27 to TRBJ1-1; D might be TRBD1 (6 bases). The CDR3 spans 15 residues. CDR1 is MNHEY, CDR2 SMNVEV, per germline (reference sequence). V lost 7 bases and J 0 bases, leaving 15 bases between the germline ends.

This clonotype has more than one count but fewer than ten. This sequence joins TRBV5-1 and TRBJ2-7, with D maybe TRBD1 (6 bases). Trimming pared 3 bases from V and 3 bases from J, leaving 10 bases between. The length of the CDR3 is 13 residues. Germline CDR1 SGHRS, CDR2 YFSETQ. CDR3 loop: CASSWTVGYEQYF. In DNA, the CDR3 is TGCGCCAGCAGCTGGACAGTAGGCTACGAGCAGTACTTC.

This clonotype appeared a few times. The genes are TRBV10-3 and TRBJ2-7; the D gene is possibly TRBD1 (5 bases). Germline V lookup: CDR1 ENHRY, CDR2 SYGVKD. This CDR3 has 12 amino acids. The V gene lost 8 bases and the J gene lost 4 bases, with 12 bases spanning the gap. The CDR3 DNA sequence: TGTGCCATCGCACAGGATATGTACGAGCAGTACTTC. This codes for CAIAQDMYEQYF.

This clonotype was seen a handful of times. The rearrangement joins TRBV7-9 to TRBJ2-5; D is perhaps TRBD1 or TRBD2 (7 bases each). V lost 6 bases, J lost 5 bases, and 16 bases lay in between. The CDR3 extends over 14 amino acids. CDR1 is SEHNR, CDR2 FQNEAQ, per germline (reference sequence). The CDR3 coding sequence is TGTGCCAGCAGAGGGGGCCTTAGCGGGGAGACCCAGTACTTC. Its protein product is CASRGGLSGETQYF.

The chain joins TRBV11-2 to TRBJ2-3, with D possibly TRBD1 on 5 matching bases. V gave up 2 bases and J gave up 2 bases, with 23 bases separating them. CDR1 is SGHAT, CDR2 FQNNGV, per germline. The CDR3 totals 19 residues. The CDR3 DNA reads as TGTGCCAGCAGCTTAATTGGTAACAGGCATATCCCGCACACAGATACGCAGTATTTT. As protein: CASSLIGNRHIPHTDTQYF.

This rearrangement joins TRBV21-1 to TRBJ2-7; the DNA was not compared with TRBD1, the D call given in the table. TRBV21-1 is termed a pseudogene. The CDR3 is made up of 19 amino acids. The CDR3 DNA is TGTGCCAGCAGCAAAATTGGGGGGTCTCAGAGTGGGTTCTCCTACGAGCAGTACTTC. Translation gives CASSKIGGSQSGFSYEQYF.

This CDR3 reads CASSGRGGTHYEQYF. The CDR3 DNA sequence: TGTGCCAGCAGTGGTCGTGGCGGGACGCACTACGAGCAGTACTTC. The J gene is TRBJ2-7, the V gene TRBV12-3 or TRBV12-4; the D gene is possibly TRBD2 (6 bases). This CDR3 has 15 amino acids. Between the trimmed V and J ends, which lost 5 bases and 3 bases, there was a span of 17 bases.

The genes are TRBV10-3 and TRBJ2-1; 8 bases are a match to TRBD2. With V trimmed by 8 bases and J by 0 bases, 24 bases remained unmatched. The CDR3 is 21 amino acids. The V gene's germline CDR1 is ENHRY and CDR2 SYGVKD. CDR3 protein: CAIHRGGIAGTRSDSYNEQFF. CDR3 sequence (DNA): TGTGCCATCCACAGAGGAGGAATCGCCGGGACTAGGAGTGACTCCTACAATGAGCAGTTCTTC.

The chain employs TRBV20-1 and TRBJ2-1; D is unclear. The germline V gene encodes CDR1 DFQATT and CDR2 SNEGSKA (reference sequence). Deletions cut 3 bases from V and 8 bases from J, with 11 bases between. The CDR3 contains 12 residues. The CDR3 loop reads CSASPDHDEQFF. The CDR3 DNA sequence: TGCAGTGCTAGCCCAGACCACGATGAGCAGTTCTTC.

This clonotype has more than one count but fewer than ten. This rearrangement joins TRBV5-1 to TRBJ2-5, with a tentative D call TRBD1 (5 bases). Looked up from germline, CDR1 is SGHRS and CDR2 is YFSETQ. Trimming pared 1 base from V and 4 bases from J, leaving 17 bases between. This CDR3 spans 16 amino acids. Here the CDR3 DNA reads TGCGCCAGCAGCTTGTCTACAGGCCGGAAATCAGAGACCCAGTACTTC. Translating it yields CASSLSTGRKSETQYF.

This clonotype was seen only a few times. The chain recombines TRBV28 with TRBJ2-6, with no clear D. This CDR3 has 15 residues. V lost 3 bases, J lost 1 base, and 7 bases lay in between. Germline V gives CDR1 MDHEN, CDR2 SYDVKM. CDR3 loop: CASSFMGSGANVLTF. As DNA, the CDR3 is TGTGCCAGCAGTTTTATGGGTTCTGGGGCCAACGTCCTGACTTTC.

V gene TRBV18 combines with J gene TRBJ2-2, with a possible D match to TRBD1 (5 bases). This CDR3 is 17 amino acids long. V lost 3 bases and J lost 2, with 16 bases in between. Per germline, CDR1 KGHSH and CDR2 LQKENI. The chain's CDR3 is CASSPQNRGPNTGELFF. In DNA, the CDR3 is TGTGCCAGCTCACCTCAGAATAGGGGTCCTAACACCGGGGAGCTGTTTTTT.